The 8 T cell receptor beta chains listed next were all sequenced from one sample in a study of blood T cell repertoires in COVID-19. The data were produced by immunoSEQ multiplex PCR, yet TCRdb's version contains in-frame clones alone and is incomplete. The table records 45,000 or so clones, around 87% of them present only once. Sequenced: peripheral blood. These receptors were obtained from a woman of 80 years or more with COVID-19, enrolled during active disease.

V is TRBV19 and J is TRBJ1-4, with D perhaps matching TRBD1 (6 bases). CDR1 and CDR2 from the germline V gene are LNHDA and SQIVND (reference sequence). Trimming removed 2 bases at V and 5 bases at J, with 12 bases between. This CDR3 is 15 amino acids long. The CDR3 DNA follows: TGTGCCAGTAGTATACACGGGACATTGAATGAAAAACTGTTTTTT. The encoded protein is CASSIHGTLNEKLFF.

The rearrangement joins TRBV19 to TRBJ1-2, with TRBD1 matching 7 bases. This CDR3 spans 13 amino acids. Germline V CDR1 and CDR2: LNHDA, SQIVND (reference sequence). V lost 9 bases and J lost 8; bases outside the gene matches: 12. Written as DNA, the CDR3 is TGTGCCAGCACAACCCTCGACAGGGAAGGCTACACCTTC. Translated: CASTTLDREGYTF.

The chain is built from TRBV28 and TRBJ1-2; D is uncertain. The CDR3 has 12 amino acids. V was trimmed by 5 bases and J by 5 bases, leaving 9 bases between them. CDR1 and CDR2 (germline): MDHEN, SYDVKM. The CDR3: CASSLVAYGYTF. The CDR3 DNA sequence: TGTGCCAGCAGTCTTGTGGCTTATGGCTACACCTTC.

V and J are TRBV9 and TRBJ1-4, with 10 bases that match TRBD1. This CDR3 is 18 amino acids long. CDR1 is SGDLS and CDR2 is YYNGEE in the germline V gene. Unmatched junction bases numbered 12, after V lost 2 bases and J lost 5 bases. CDR3 in DNA: TGTGCCAGCAGCGTCGACCTCGGACAGGGGGTAGGCAATGAAAAACTGTTTTTT. Translation gives CASSVDLGQGVGNEKLFF. Together with reference TRBV9 and TRBJ1-4, the CDR3 gives the full variable domain: DSGVTQTPKHLITATGQRVTLRCSPRSGDLSVYWYQQSLDQGLQFLIQYYNGEERAKGNILERFSAQQFPDLHSELNLSSLELGDSALYFCASSVDLGQGVGNEKLFFGSGTQLSVL.

The chain carries TRBV6-5 and TRBJ1-4; tentative D call: TRBD1 (6 bases). Trimming took 6 bases from V and 10 from J, leaving 18 bases between them. CDR1 is MNHEY and CDR2 is SVGAGI in the germline V gene. The CDR3 runs to 14 residues. The DNA for the CDR3 is TGTGCCAGCAGCCGGACAGTCACAAGGCGAAAACTGTTTTTT. It codes for CASSRTVTRRKLFF.

The chain joins TRBV12-2 to TRBJ1-4; TRBD1, as called in the table, went unchecked against the DNA. TRBV12-2 is classified as a pseudogene. The CDR3 consists of 17 residues. CDR3 loop: CASRLELGRQTNEKLFF. As DNA, the CDR3 is TGTGCAAGTCGCTTAGAACTGGGCAGGCAAACTAATGAAAAACTGTTTTTT.

The V and J genes are TRBV28 and TRBJ1-5, with unresolved D. The CDR3 extends over 15 amino acids. The V gene's germline CDR1 is MDHEN and CDR2 SYDVKM. Trimming took 3 bases from V and 1 from J, leaving 10 bases between them. The CDR3 spells CASSLAGLSNQPQHF. The CDR3 nucleotides are TGTGCCAGCAGTTTGGCGGGGTTGAGCAATCAGCCCCAGCATTTT.

The chain joins TRBV6-5 to TRBJ2-3; 11 bases map to TRBD2. The CDR3 runs 15 residues. CDR1 is MNHEY, CDR2 SVGAGI, per germline. V lost 7 bases and J lost 3; bases outside the gene matches: 6. CDR3 in amino acids: CASTLSGRGTDTQYF. The DNA for the CDR3 is TGTGCCAGCACCCTTAGCGGGAGGGGAACAGATACGCAGTATTTT.